The 14 T cell receptor beta chains presented below share a single source sample, sequenced in a study of breast tumors, draining lymph nodes, adjacent tissues. TCRdb called the multiplex PCR reads again in MiXCR, with one record for every CDR3 protein. Found here are approximately 90,000 distinct CDR3 sequences, approximately 30% of them singletons; the top ten hold around 8.1%. Samples came from axillary lymph nodes draining the breast cancer. Input material: axillary lymph node tissue. The receptors were sampled from a female donor with breast cancer. Some clones in this sample may be carry-over from other donors' samples.

This clonotype was seen ten or more times. This rearrangement joins TRBV10-3 to TRBJ2-1, with 9 bases that match TRBD1. The CDR3 consists of 13 residues. In germline, CDR1 is ENHRY, CDR2 SYGVKD. Losses at the gene ends were 10 bases for V and 4 bases for J; bases not matched to a gene: 5. CDR3 residues: CATGTGIYNEQFF. CDR3 sequence (DNA): TGTGCCACCGGGACAGGGATTTACAATGAGCAGTTCTTC.

A word on this clonotype: Its ends do not fully match the called genes, so a read error is possible. The chain couples TRBV7-9 to TRBJ2-1, with D uncertain. CDR1 SEHNR and CDR2 FQNEAQ come from the germline V gene (reference sequence). There are 15 residues in the CDR3. Here the CDR3 reads CASSPGTKLYNEQLF. CDR3 nucleotides: TGTGCCAGCAGCCCAGGAACCAAACTATACAATGAGCAGCTCTTC.

This chain's CDR3 is CASSLTGGRNQPQHF. The CDR3, as DNA: TGTGCCAGCAGTTTAACAGGGGGTCGTAATCAGCCCCAGCATTTT. The rearrangement uses TRBV28 and TRBJ1-5; 8 nucleotides agree with TRBD1. This CDR3 contains 15 residues. CDR1 and CDR2 from the germline V gene are MDHEN and SYDVKM. With 2 bases clipped from V and 4 bases from J, the junction kept 4 bases outside the gene matches.

The table lists this clonotype with many counts. CDR3 bases: TGTGCCAGCAGTTACCTGACAGGGGGCTTCGAGCAGTACTTC. Its translation: CASSYLTGGFEQYF. This chain joins TRBV6-5 and TRBJ2-7; 10 nucleotides line up with TRBD1. The CDR3 covers 14 residues. Germline V CDR1 and CDR2: MNHEY, SVGAGI. V was clipped by 2 bases and J by 6 bases; unmatched bases: 4.

There are many counts of this clonotype. V is TRBV2 and J is TRBJ2-1; D is ambiguous. The CDR3 consists of 15 residues. V was shortened by 2 bases and J by 4 bases, with 12 bases between the two germline ends. Germline V gives CDR1 SNHLY, CDR2 FYNNEI. CDR3 nucleotides: TGTGCCAGCAGTGAACTTAAGGCGGAATACAATGAGCAGTTCTTC. As protein: CASSELKAEYNEQFF.

Of note for this clonotype: The junction shows a germline mismatch at one end, possibly a read error. The chain is built from TRBV25-1 and TRBJ2-4; 9 bases align to TRBD1. Germline assignment: CDR1 MGHDK and CDR2 SYGVNS. This CDR3 has 16 residues. The CDR3 DNA reads as TGTGCCAGCAGTGAAATGGGGACAGGGACCAAAGACATACAGTACTTC. Translation gives CASSEMGTGTKDIQYF.

Ten or more counts support this clonotype. The V and J genes are TRBV20-1 and TRBJ2-7, with TRBD2 matching over 12 bases. CDR3 length: 14 residues. In germline, CDR1 is DFQATT, CDR2 SNEGSKA (reference sequence). V gave up 5 bases and J gave up 2 bases; unmatched junction bases: 4. The CDR3 sequence is CSAPLAGGAYEQYF. The CDR3 DNA reads as TGCAGTGCTCCACTAGCGGGAGGCGCCTACGAGCAGTACTTC.

As regards this clonotype: Given the absence of the conserved phenylalanine or tryptophan at the CDR3 end, a read error is likely. This chain connects TRBV20-1 to TRBJ1-2; weak D call: TRBD1 (6 bases). Per germline, CDR1 DFQATT and CDR2 SNEGSKA (reference sequence). Trimming removed 5 bases at V and 10 bases at J, with 11 bases between. This CDR3 has 10 residues. CDR3 in DNA: TGCAGTGCTGACAGGACAGTCTACACCTCC. This sequence encodes CSADRTVYTS.

Concerning this clonotype: Since the CDR3 does not end with the conserved phenylalanine or tryptophan, this likely comes from a read error. V and J are TRBV7-3 and TRBJ2-1; the D is unclear. The V end was cut by 5 bases, the J end by 5 bases, with 10 bases between. Germline CDR1 is SGHTA and CDR2 is FQGTGA. The CDR3 consists of 13 residues. The CDR3 spells CASSLDSNNEQFL. The DNA of the CDR3 is TGTGCCAGCAGCCTAGACTCGAACAATGAGCAGTTCCTC.

The table lists this clonotype with many counts. V and J are TRBV7-3 and TRBJ2-1; D gene ambiguous. In germline, CDR1 is SGHTA, CDR2 FQGTGA. The V and J ends lost 1 base and 7 bases respectively, with 8 bases between them. The length of the CDR3 is 13 residues. DNA of the CDR3: TGTGCCAGCAGCTTAAATGGCTGGAATGAGCAGTTCTTC. Amino acid sequence: CASSLNGWNEQFF.

This clonotype showed up many times. J is TRBJ2-1 and V is TRBV20-1, with TRBD1 identical over 10 bases. CDR1 is DFQATT and CDR2 is SNEGSKA in the germline V gene (reference sequence). The CDR3 contains 12 residues. Trimming cost V 6 bases and J 8 bases; bases outside gene matches: 4. In nucleotides, the CDR3 is TGCAGTGCCATGACAGGGGGCGATGAGCAGTTCTTC. It translates to CSAMTGGDEQFF.

This clonotype showed up many times. The V and J genes are TRBV7-2 and TRBJ1-2, with TRBD1 as a possible D gene (5 bases). The CDR3 runs 12 residues. The germline CDR1 and CDR2 sequences are SGHTA and FQGNSA. V lost 3 bases and J 7 bases, leaving 9 bases between the germline ends. The CDR3 region has the DNA TGTGCCAGCAGCTTCCAGGGCCGTGGCTACACCTTC. Translated, it gives CASSFQGRGYTF.

This clonotype appeared once. The germline gene is not matched at one end of the junction; a read error may be the cause. This chain links TRBV5-4 with TRBJ2-2; maybe TRBD1 (6 bases). Per germline, CDR1 SGHNT and CDR2 YYREEE (reference sequence). The CDR3 spans 15 residues. The CDR3 region has the DNA TGTGCCAGCAGGTTTCTAGGTGGGGGCACCGGGGAGCTGTTTTTC. It encodes CASRFLGGGTGELFF.

This clonotype was observed a handful of times. A much larger clone sits a single nucleotide away, making a read error possible. Lacking the conserved final phenylalanine or tryptophan, this CDR3 likely reflects a read error. The DNA for the CDR3 is TGTGCCAGCAGCGTAGGCTCCTACAATGAGCAGTTCTCC. The encoded protein is CASSVGSYNEQFS. The chain combines TRBV9 with TRBJ2-1, with D hard to call. Per the germline V gene, CDR1 is SGDLS and CDR2 is YYNGEE. The CDR3 is made up of 13 amino acids. V lost 0 bases and J lost 0, with 1 base in between.